The rows below give T cell receptor beta chains drawn from one sample of a study of beta chain features in type 1 diabetes. Produced via immunoSEQ multiplex PCR; TCRdb's table is partial and in-frame only. The table includes some 130,000 clones, 9% detected once. The sample comprised central memory CD4+ T cells from blood. The source is a man under 40 with type 1 diabetes. Both conserved end residues are part of each CDR3. D genes are given only for firm matches. Part of the rows lack a size; the others show once, few, many or a class for expanded clones.

clone_size	j_call	d_call	v_call	cdr3_nt	cdr3_aa
-	TRBJ1-2	TRBD1	TRBV28	TGTGCCAGCAGTCCCGGGACAGGGGGAAACTATGGCTACACCTTC	CASSPGTGGNYGYTF
many	TRBJ2-5	-	TRBV10-3	TGTGCCATCAGGAGCGAGGAAGAGACCCAGTACTTC	CAIRSEEETQYF
-	TRBJ2-7	-	TRBV4-1	TGCGCCAGCAGCCAAGAACTACCCAGCGGCTACGAGCAGTACTTC	CASSQELPSGYEQYF
-	TRBJ1-2	TRBD1	TRBV28	TGTGCCAGCAGTTTAAGCGACAGGGACTCTTTCTATGGCTACACCTTC	CASSLSDRDSFYGYTF
-	TRBJ2-3	TRBD2	TRBV5-1	TGCGCCAGCAGCGTGGGACTAGCGGGGACGGATACGCAGTATTTT	CASSVGLAGTDTQYF
few	TRBJ1-6	-	TRBV27	TGTGCCAGCAGTTTAGAGTCACGTAATTCACCCCTCCACTTT	CASSLESRNSPLHF
few	TRBJ2-5	TRBD2	TRBV5-1	TGCGCCAGCAGCTACTTACTAGCGGGGACGGAAGAGACCCAGTACTTC	CASSYLLAGTEETQYF
many	TRBJ2-3	TRBD1	TRBV5-1	TGCGCCAGCAGCTTAACAGGGGGCACGCAGTATTTT	CASSLTGGTQYF
-	TRBJ2-1	-	TRBV4-3	TGCGCCAGCAGCCAAGATACCTACAATGAGCAGTTCTTC	CASSQDTYNEQFF
few	TRBJ1-1	-	TRBV7-8	TGTGCCAGCAGCGCAGGGATTACTGAAGCTTTCTTT	CASSAGITEAFF
-	TRBJ1-6	-	TRBV5-6	TGTGCCAGCAGCTTGGCGGCAGGTAACATCCACTTT	CASSLAAGNIHF
few	TRBJ2-3	TRBD1	TRBV5-6	TGTGCCAGCAGCTGGGACAGGGGGGATACGCAGTATTTT	CASSWDRGDTQYF
few	TRBJ1-2	-	TRBV27	TGTGCCAGCAGTCTAACAGGGATCCGGAGTGGCTACACCTTC	CASSLTGIRSGYTF
few	TRBJ2-7	-	TRBV27	TGTGCCAGCAGTTCCAGAGCGGTTCGAGCGGTGAGCTCCTACGAGCAGTACTTC	CASSSRAVRAVSSYEQYF
few	TRBJ2-1	TRBD2	TRBV4-2	TGTGCCAGCAGCCAAGATGCCCAGCGGGGCCGGTACAATGAGCAGTTCTTC	CASSQDAQRGRYNEQFF